The clone carrying this T cell receptor beta chain came up many times. The antigen remains undetermined. Germline CDR1 is LGHDT and CDR2 is YNNKEL (reference sequence). The CDR3 covers 15 residues. The V end was cut by 0 bases, the J end by 4 bases, with 11 bases between. This sample is part of a study of early T cells in non-severe SARS-CoV-2 infection. Regarding the study as a whole: Anti-spike CD8 responses were favored by VDJdb matching, which missed private and CD4 specificities.

TCRdb itself ran the 5' RACE reads through MiXCR, one entry per CDR3 protein. The sample records some 54,000 distinct CDR3 sequences, 10% being singletons. The source of this sequence is an adult who was a healthcare worker with PCR-confirmed SARS-CoV-2 infection or an uninfected control (not recorded which). Sequencing used whole blood. V usage is TRBV3-1 and J usage is TRBJ2-3, with D perhaps TRBD2 (6 bases). CDR3 sequence (DNA): TGTGCCAGCAGCCAAGAAACGGGAGACGCAGATACGCAGTATTTT. It encodes CASSQETGDADTQYF.